The T cell receptor (beta chain) described here comes from a study of Graves' ophthalmopathy and Graves' hyperthyroidism. Study-level points and caveats: Forecasting of ophthalmopathy progression by the model achieved about 69% sensitivity and 72% to 85% specificity.

This clonotype was counted ten times or more. Its antigen is not known. Certain patients were not enrolled. These were patients with other autoimmune diseases, uncontrolled infections, pregnancy or lactation. For repertoire sequencing, the TCR beta CDR3 regions were amplified from RNA transcripts. Amplification began with first-round RT-PCR using HTBI primers, then second-round multiplex PCR was performed. Using its own MiXCR run on the multiplex PCR reads, TCRdb lists one record per CDR3 protein. Seen here are hundreds of thousands of distinct CDR3 sequences, 22% observed once, and the top ten hold around 6.5%. The germline V gene has CDR1 MNHEY and CDR2 SVGEGT. The germline V and J ends were trimmed by 5 bases and 6 bases, with 20 bases remaining between them. The CDR3 is 15 amino acids.

This TCR derives from a woman younger than 30 with stable Graves' hyperthyroidism. Some clones in this sample may be carry-over from other donors' samples. This chain connects TRBV6-2 or TRBV6-3 to TRBJ2-7; weak D call: TRBD1 (8 bases). Sequencing was performed on peripheral blood. The CDR3 region has the DNA TGTGCCAGCAGTGCCAGCGGGACAGGATTTACCGAGCAGTACTTC. It encodes CASSASGTGFTEQYF.